This T cell receptor (beta chain) was recovered during a study of cytomegalovirus exposure and HLA in healthy donors. Study background: An earlier analysis found 100 million or so unique TCR beta sequences from approximately 190 million T cells.

Details on this clone: The antigen remains undetermined.

60 Vbeta and 13 Jbeta primers were used in PCR. TCRdb's table, derived via immunoSEQ multiplex PCR, lists solely in-frame clones and lacks some. Altogether 250,000 to 350,000 clones are present, roughly 70% being singletons, with the ten largest covering about 2.1%. CDR3 length: 18 residues. Trimming took 4 bases from V and 4 from J; bases not matched to a gene: 16. Germline loops: CDR1 SGHDT, CDR2 YYEEEE. Study-wide results and caveats: Immune exposure information available was restricted to CMV serostatus. A later analysis found TCR association rates differed by HLA locus, highest for DRB1 and lowest for HLA-C. The authors enumerated 150 to 200 TCR beta chains as linked to cytomegalovirus.

The sample comprised PBMCs. This chain links TRBV5-6 with TRBJ2-2; 7 bases align to TRBD2. This TCR was recovered from a female donor in good health and CMV-seronegative. The CDR3 nucleotides read TGTGCCAGCAGCGTCCGGGGTTGGCGGGAGACGGGCACCGGGGAGCTGTTTTTT. It is translated as CASSVRGWRETGTGELFF.